The 29 T cell receptor beta chains listed next were all sequenced from one sample in a study of blood T cell repertoires in COVID-19. Assay: immunoSEQ multiplex PCR; the TCRdb copy retains only in-frame clones and omits some. The table has some 170,000 clones, about nine tenths seen once. Sequencing was performed on peripheral blood. These receptors originate from a woman aged 50 to 65 with acute or convalescent COVID-19.

This chain connects TRBV6-5 to TRBJ2-5, with TRBD2 matching 12 bases. V was pared by 2 bases and J by 5 bases, with 3 bases of the junction left unmatched. The CDR3 extends over 15 amino acids. CDR1 and CDR2 from the germline V gene are MNHEY and SVGAGI. CDR3 sequence reads: CASSYTGLAGETQYF. The CDR3, as DNA: TGTGCCAGCAGTTACACTGGACTAGCGGGGGAGACCCAGTACTTC.

V usage is TRBV6-1 and J usage is TRBJ2-7; 12 bases are shared with TRBD2. The CDR3 has 14 residues. V lost 6 bases to trimming and J lost 3 bases; unmatched junction nucleotides: 3. Germline V gives CDR1 MNHNS, CDR2 SASEGT. The DNA for the CDR3 is TGTGCCAGCAGGGTGACTAGCGGGAGCTACGAGCAGTACTTC. The encoded protein is CASRVTSGSYEQYF.

V usage is TRBV11-3 and J usage is TRBJ1-2; 7 nucleotides align to TRBD1. Unmatched junction bases numbered 2, after V lost 5 bases and J lost 5 bases. Germline CDR1 is SGHNT and CDR2 is YENEEA. The CDR3 extends over 12 amino acids. The CDR3 nucleotides read TGTGCCAGCAGCGCGGGACAGTATGGCTACACCTTC. It specifies CASSAGQYGYTF.

This sequence joins TRBV29-1 and TRBJ1-2; 7 nucleotides align to TRBD1. Germline trimming cut 7 bases from V and 6 bases from J; bases unmatched to any gene: 5. Germline V gene sequence: CDR1 SQVTM, CDR2 ANQGSEA. The CDR3 is 11 amino acids. CDR3 in DNA: TGCAGCGCCTACAGGGGAAATGGCTACACCTTC. Translation: CSAYRGNGYTF.

The chain couples TRBV12-3 or TRBV12-4 to TRBJ2-7, with D possibly being TRBD1 (6 bases). This CDR3 has 13 amino acids. Trimming took 3 bases from V and 4 from J, leaving 10 bases between them. The CDR3 coding sequence is TGTGCCAGCAGTTTCGGGGACACATACGAGCAGTACTTC. This translates into CASSFGDTYEQYF.

The chain recombines TRBV24-1 with TRBJ2-2, with a possible D match to TRBD1 (6 bases). The germline V gene encodes CDR1 KGHDR and CDR2 SFDVKD. CDR3 length: 15 residues. V lost 3 bases to trimming and J lost 2 bases, with 9 bases between them. This CDR3 reads CATSDAGDNTGELFF. In nucleotides, the CDR3 is TGTGCCACCAGTGATGCAGGGGACAACACCGGGGAGCTGTTTTTT.

The chain combines TRBV25-1 with TRBJ1-5; D unresolved. Trimming cost V 5 bases and J 0 bases, with 8 bases left between them. The CDR3 extends over 14 amino acids. In germline, CDR1 is MGHDK, CDR2 SYGVNS. The CDR3 sequence: CASSPGYSNQPQHF. Written as DNA, the CDR3 is TGTGCCAGCAGTCCCGGTTATAGCAATCAGCCCCAGCATTTT.

This clone has a single count. The V call is TRBV7-2, the J call TRBJ1-5, with 7 positions matching TRBD1. Germline V lookup: CDR1 SGHTA, CDR2 FQGNSA. V lost 6 bases to trimming and J lost 0 bases; unmatched junction nucleotides: 11. This CDR3 region has 17 residues. The CDR3 DNA reads TGTGCCAGCAGTTCGACAGGGCCGGATTATAGCAATCAGCCCCAGCATTTT. Its translation: CASSSTGPDYSNQPQHF.

The chain employs TRBV19 and TRBJ2-7, with a tentative D call TRBD2 (7 bases). The CDR3 is 14 residues long. V was clipped by 8 bases and J by 7 bases, with 21 bases between them. Germline CDR1 reads LNHDA; CDR2 reads SQIVND (reference sequence). CDR3 DNA sequence: TGTGCCAGTGCCCCCCCGGGGGGCCTGGGTGAGCAGTACTTC. Its translation: CASAPPGGLGEQYF. The variable domain in full, with the rest retrieved from reference TRBV19 and TRBJ2-7, is DGGITQSPKYLFRKEGQNVTLSCEQNLNHDAMYWYRQDPGQGLRLIYYSQIVNDFQKGDIAEGYSVSREKKESFPLTVTSAQKNPTAFYLCASAPPGGLGEQYFGPGTRLTVT.

The chain links TRBV5-1 to TRBJ2-7, with D tentatively TRBD1 (6 bases). The CDR3 has 14 residues. Trimming pared 3 bases from V and 7 bases from J, leaving 17 bases between. Germline CDR1 is SGHRS and CDR2 is YFSETQ. The CDR3 loop reads CASSSGTTLGEQYF. DNA for the CDR3: TGCGCCAGCAGCTCCGGGACAACATTGGGGGAGCAGTACTTC. Variable domain in full (rest from reference TRBV5-1 and TRBJ2-7): KAGVTQTPRYLIKTRGQQVTLSCSPISGHRSVSWYQQTPGQGLQFLFEYFSETQRNKGNFPGRFSGRQFSNSRSEMNVSTLELGDSALYLCASSSGTTLGEQYFGPGTRLTVT.

Only a few counts were recorded for this clone. This chain uses TRBV11-2 with TRBJ2-7, with TRBD1 matching over 10 bases. Per germline, CDR1 SGHAT and CDR2 FQNNGV. This CDR3 region has 14 residues. With 3 bases clipped from V and 4 bases from J, the junction kept 3 bases outside the gene matches. The CDR3 loop reads CASSLGQGTYEQYF. CDR3 coding DNA: TGTGCCAGCAGCTTGGGACAGGGGACGTACGAGCAGTACTTC.

The chain employs TRBV6-6 and TRBJ1-2, with D hard to call. CDR1 and CDR2 from the germline V gene are MNHNY and SVGAGI (reference sequence). CDR3 length equals 15 residues. Trimming took off 0 bases at V and 8 bases at J, with 16 bases between the two ends. CDR3 sequence reads: CASSYSRAPEGGYTF. As DNA, the CDR3 is TGTGCCAGCAGTTACTCCCGGGCCCCCGAGGGCGGCTACACCTTC.

This rearrangement joins TRBV4-1 to TRBJ1-2; no reliable D call. The CDR3 has 16 amino acids. V lost 0 bases and J 1 base, leaving 12 bases between the germline ends. Germline CDR1 and CDR2: MGHRA and YSYEKL. The CDR3 coding sequence is TGCGCCAGCAGCCAAGAATGGCCAGAGGGTAACTATGGCTACACCTTC. It is translated as CASSQEWPEGNYGYTF.

This rearrangement joins TRBV28 to TRBJ1-1; no clear D gene. Germline loops: CDR1 MDHEN, CDR2 SYDVKM. CDR3 length equals 13 residues. The V end was cut by 7 bases, the J end by 4 bases, with 13 bases between. The CDR3 DNA is TGTGCCAGCACCACCGGGGTCGGCACTGAAGCTTTCTTT. This codes for CASTTGVGTEAFF.

This sequence joins TRBV29-1 and TRBJ2-5; a weak D match, TRBD2 (6 bases). The CDR3 loop spans 12 amino acids. The germline V gene encodes CDR1 SQVTM and CDR2 ANQGSEA. Trimming shortened V by 8 bases and J by 5 bases, and 15 bases separated the two germline ends. The CDR3 nucleotides are TGCAGCACTGGGACTCCGACCGAGACCCAGTACTTC. This translates into CSTGTPTETQYF.

The chain joins TRBV27 to TRBJ2-1, with D possibly TRBD2 on 7 matching bases. V lost 2 bases, J lost 8 bases, and 13 bases lay in between. Germline CDR1 reads MNHEY; CDR2 reads SMNVEV (reference sequence). CDR3 length equals 14 residues. The CDR3 reads CASSLPGEGHEQFF. The CDR3 DNA is TGTGCCAGCAGTTTACCAGGGGAGGGTCATGAGCAGTTCTTC.

This clone has a handful of counts. CDR3 in amino acids: CASKELAGAGEQFF. The CDR3 nucleotides are TGTGCCAGCAAGGAACTAGCGGGAGCAGGTGAGCAGTTCTTC. This chain uses TRBV2 with TRBJ2-1; 11 bases are a match to TRBD2. Germline assignment: CDR1 SNHLY and CDR2 FYNNEI. The junction had 8 bases not matched to a gene; V was cut back by 7 bases and J by 9 bases. The CDR3 spans 14 residues.

The chain combines TRBV7-3 with TRBJ1-1, with 8 bases identical to TRBD1. V was pared by 8 bases and J by 6 bases, with 8 bases of the junction left unmatched. Germline V gene sequence: CDR1 SGHTA, CDR2 FQGTGA. This CDR3 region has 13 residues. The CDR3: CASSLQGDSEAFF. The CDR3 DNA is TGTGCCAGCTCCTTACAGGGGGACTCTGAAGCTTTCTTT.

This clone was recorded only once. The CDR3 DNA reads TGTGCCAGTAGTATGTTACGTACCAGGCGAGACACCATATATTTT. Encoded protein: CASSMLRTRRDTIYF. The chain has TRBV19 and TRBJ1-3; D unclear. The CDR3 covers 15 residues. V lost 3 bases and J lost 8, with 17 bases in between. Germline lookup yields CDR1 LNHDA and CDR2 SQIVND (reference sequence).

This chain links TRBV7-2 with TRBJ1-5; D may be TRBD1 (6 bases). Trimming removed 4 bases from V and 3 bases from J, with 10 bases in between. The CDR3 totals 14 residues. In germline, CDR1 is SGHTA, CDR2 FQGNSA. The CDR3 DNA sequence: TGTGCCAGCAGCTCCCGACAGGCCAATCAGCCCCAGCATTTT. This gives the protein CASSSRQANQPQHF.

V usage is TRBV21-1 and J usage is TRBJ2-3; the tabulated D call, TRBD2, remains unverified against the DNA. TRBV21-1 is listed as a pseudogene. This CDR3 region has 16 residues. CDR3 in amino acids: CASSLPSYPLADTQYF. CDR3 nucleotides: TGTGCCAGCAGCCTCCCCTCGTACCCCCTAGCAGATACGCAGTATTTT.

V and J are TRBV7-8 and TRBJ2-2; possible D gene TRBD1, 5 bases. Trimming stripped 4 bases from V and 5 bases from J, with 11 bases between. The CDR3 loop spans 14 amino acids. Germline lookup yields CDR1 SGHVS and CDR2 FQNEAQ. The CDR3: CASSSVSGTGELFF. For the CDR3, the DNA is TGTGCCAGCAGCTCCGTTTCAGGGACCGGGGAGCTGTTTTTT. Together with reference TRBV7-8 and TRBJ2-2, the CDR3 gives the full variable domain: GAGVSQSPRYKVAKRGQDVALRCDPISGHVSLFWYQQALGQGPEFLTYFQNEAQLDKSGLPSDRFFAERPEGSVSTLKIQRTQQEDSAVYLCASSSVSGTGELFFGEGSRLTVL.

CDR3 region: CASSPRQIMNTEAFF. The DNA of the CDR3 is TGCGCCAGCAGCCCACGACAGATCATGAACACTGAAGCTTTCTTT. This chain links TRBV5-1 with TRBJ1-1, with TRBD1 as a possible D gene (5 bases). The CDR3 length is 15 residues. The germline V and J ends were trimmed by 4 bases and 0 bases, with 13 bases remaining between them. Looked up from germline, CDR1 is SGHRS and CDR2 is YFSETQ.

This clone came up a few times. The chain uses TRBV19 and TRBJ1-5, with 8 bases aligning to TRBD1. This CDR3 contains 15 residues. Germline V gene data show CDR1 as LNHDA and CDR2 as SQIVND (reference sequence). V lost 5 bases and J lost 5; bases outside the gene matches: 8. DNA for the CDR3: TGTGCCAGTAGTTGGCCCGGACAGGGAGATCAGCCCCAGCATTTT. Its translation: CASSWPGQGDQPQHF. The full variable domain, with the rest looked up from reference TRBV19 and TRBJ1-5, is DGGITQSPKYLFRKEGQNVTLSCEQNLNHDAMYWYRQDPGQGLRLIYYSQIVNDFQKGDIAEGYSVSREKKESFPLTVTSAQKNPTAFYLCASSWPGQGDQPQHFGDGTRLSIL.

The chain links TRBV7-2 to TRBJ2-7; 10 bases map to TRBD1. CDR3 length equals 14 residues. Germline V gene data show CDR1 as SGHTA and CDR2 as FQGNSA. V shed 5 bases and J 4 bases; nucleotides not matched to a gene: 5. The CDR3 bases are TGTGCCAGCAGCCGGGGACAGGGGTTGTACGAGCAGTACTTC. This encodes CASSRGQGLYEQYF. The whole variable domain, remainder taken from reference TRBV7-2 and TRBJ2-7, is GAGVSQSPSNKVTEKGKDVELRCDPISGHTALYWYRQSLGQGLEFLIYFQGNSAPDKSGLPSDRFSAERTGGSVSTLTIQRTQQEDSAVYLCASSRGQGLYEQYFGPGTRLTVT.

The rearrangement joins TRBV5-1 to TRBJ2-3, with 9 bases lining up with TRBD2. CDR3 size: 16 residues. V trimming: 3 bases; J trimming: 2 bases; junction bases outside the gene matches: 7. Germline CDR1 SGHRS, CDR2 YFSETQ. The CDR3 sequence is CASSSLAGLLTDTQYF. The CDR3 DNA follows: TGCGCCAGCAGCTCCCTAGCGGGGTTACTCACAGATACGCAGTATTTT.

V is TRBV5-1 and J is TRBJ1-2; D might be TRBD1 (6 bases). This CDR3 has 16 residues. Germline values: CDR1 SGHRS, CDR2 YFSETQ. Between the trimmed V and J ends, which lost 1 base and 0 bases, there was a span of 13 bases. The CDR3 coding sequence is TGCGCCAGCAGCTTGCTTCCAGGGGAAGCTAACTATGGCTACACCTTC. Its translation: CASSLLPGEANYGYTF.

The CDR3: CASSTRDTVSNQPQHF. The DNA for the CDR3 is TGTGCCAGTAGTACCCGGGACACCGTTAGCAATCAGCCCCAGCATTTT. This chain uses TRBV19 with TRBJ1-5, with D possibly TRBD1 on 6 matching bases. In germline, CDR1 is LNHDA, CDR2 SQIVND (reference sequence). The CDR3 spans 16 residues. The V and J ends lost 4 bases and 0 bases respectively, with 13 bases between them.

The chain joins TRBV5-1 to TRBJ2-3, with D perhaps matching TRBD2 (5 bases). Germline values: CDR1 SGHRS, CDR2 YFSETQ. The V end was cut by 3 bases, the J end by 1 base, with 15 bases between. This CDR3 has 16 amino acids. The CDR3 DNA is TGCGCCAGCAGCTCACCTCTAGCCCCGGGCACAGATACGCAGTATTTT. Amino acid sequence: CASSSPLAPGTDTQYF. The whole variable domain, remainder taken from reference TRBV5-1 and TRBJ2-3, is KAGVTQTPRYLIKTRGQQVTLSCSPISGHRSVSWYQQTPGQGLQFLFEYFSETQRNKGNFPGRFSGRQFSNSRSEMNVSTLELGDSALYLCASSSPLAPGTDTQYFGPGTRLTVL.